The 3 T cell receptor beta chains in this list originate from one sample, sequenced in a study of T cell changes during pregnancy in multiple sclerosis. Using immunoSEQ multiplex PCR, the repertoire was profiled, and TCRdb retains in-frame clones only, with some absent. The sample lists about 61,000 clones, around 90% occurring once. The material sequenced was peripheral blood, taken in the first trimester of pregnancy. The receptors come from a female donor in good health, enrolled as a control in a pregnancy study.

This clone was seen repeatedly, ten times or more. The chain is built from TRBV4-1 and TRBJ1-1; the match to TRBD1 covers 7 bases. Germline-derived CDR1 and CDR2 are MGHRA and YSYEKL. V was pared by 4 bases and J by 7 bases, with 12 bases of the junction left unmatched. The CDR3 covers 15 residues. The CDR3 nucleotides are TGCGCCAGCAGCCTACAGGGACAGAGTGCGATTGAAGCTTTCTTT. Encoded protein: CASSLQGQSAIEAFF.

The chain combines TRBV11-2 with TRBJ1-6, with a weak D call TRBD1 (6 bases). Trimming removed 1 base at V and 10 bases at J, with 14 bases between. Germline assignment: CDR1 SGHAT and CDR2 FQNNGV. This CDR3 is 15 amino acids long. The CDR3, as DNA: TGTGCCAGCAGCTTAGGCCAGGGCAGGGGCTCACCCCTCCACTTT. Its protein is CASSLGQGRGSPLHF.

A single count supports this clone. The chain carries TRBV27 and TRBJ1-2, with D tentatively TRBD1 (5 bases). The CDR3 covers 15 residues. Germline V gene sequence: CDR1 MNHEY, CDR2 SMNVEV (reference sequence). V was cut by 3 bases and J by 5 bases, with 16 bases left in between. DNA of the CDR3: TGTGCCAGCAGTTTCCGCGGCCATGGGGGGTATGGCTACACCTTC. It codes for CASSFRGHGGYGYTF.